These 2 T cell receptor beta chains originate from one sample sequenced in a study of T cells in Graves' hyperthyroidism and ophthalmopathy. Template material for amplifying TCR beta CDR3 regions consisted of RNA transcripts. HTBI primers were the set used in a first-round RT-PCR of the TCR CDR3. TCRdb called the multiplex PCR reads again in MiXCR, with one record for every CDR3 protein. In the table there are almost 500,000 distinct CDR3 sequences, under 25% of which are singletons. Sequencing was performed on blood. These receptors were obtained from a woman between 65 and 79 years old with Graves' ophthalmopathy.

In its sample, this clonotype was seen a few times. The chain is built from TRBV28 and TRBJ2-7; 7 bases match TRBD1. This CDR3 contains 13 residues. CDR1 is MDHEN, CDR2 SYDVKM, per germline. Trimming took 7 bases from V and 2 from J; bases not matched to a gene: 5. The DNA of the CDR3 is TGTGCCAGCACCCGGGACAGTGCCTACGAGCAGTACTTC. Translated: CASTRDSAYEQYF.

The chain employs TRBV19 and TRBJ2-1, with 9 bases matching TRBD2. The germline gives CDR1 LNHDA, CDR2 SQIVND (reference sequence). The junction had 7 bases not matched to a gene; V was cut back by 3 bases and J by 4 bases. This CDR3 contains 16 residues. The CDR3 spells CASSIQLAGVYNEQFF. DNA of the CDR3: TGTGCCAGTAGTATCCAGTTAGCGGGAGTATACAATGAGCAGTTCTTC.